The clone carrying this TCR beta chain has at least ten counts. Its antigen remains unknown. Trimming cost V 4 bases and J 2 bases; bases outside gene matches: 4. Germline lookup yields CDR1 SGHRS and CDR2 YFSETQ. This CDR3 contains 15 residues. Using unique molecular identifiers, the investigators prepared the TCRbeta library. MiXCR, run by TCRdb on the PCR reads, gives a single entry per CDR3 protein. Seen here are hundreds of thousands of distinct CDR3 sequences, roughly 14% observed once, and the top ten hold 0.79%. The data originate from a study of T-cell reconstitution after alpha-beta-depleted transplantation in children. Study-level results: Alpha-beta T cells about two months after transplant reportedly derived from several hundred expanded graft clones.

This chain links TRBV5-1 with TRBJ2-1, with TRBD2 matching 9 bases. This clonotype was sampled from a girl aged 2 to 10 with congenital amegakaryocytic thrombocytopenia, due to receive a stem cell transplant. Sample: PBMCs, taken before TCRalphabeta/CD19-depleted stem cell transplant. The CDR3 nucleotides read TGCGCCAGCAGCATAGCGGGAGCGACCTACAATGAGCAGTTCTTC. Translation: CASSIAGATYNEQFF.